Given below is one T cell receptor (beta chain) in context. This clonotype was counted at least ten times. The antigen it binds to is not known. No base quality information exists; no much larger clone differs at one position. This entry comes from a study of regulatory T cells in long-lasting Graves disease (dated by TCRdb to the early 2020s). The study in broad terms: Persistent Graves' disease was defined as persistently positive TSH receptor autoantibodies together with antithyroid drug treatment for over 5 years. TCR sequencing covered roughly 13 persistent and around 20 newly diagnosed Graves' disease patients, around 33 samples in total. The study was registered as a clinical trial and conducted in China. Patients with persistent Graves' disease were compared with patients with newly diagnosed Graves' disease using TCR sequencing and RNA sequencing of peripheral blood. In the clinical cohort, patients with persistent Graves' disease had used antithyroid drugs for an average of about 10 years. The paper's findings and limits, for the study overall: The small sample size was acknowledged by the authors as a limitation that may reduce accuracy. Persistent disease showed preferential use of TRBV28, TRBJ1-2 and TRBJ2-5, whereas newly diagnosed disease favored TRBV20-1 and TRBJ2-1. The study examined only peripheral blood because the primary lesion, thyroid tissue, could not be accessed. Compared with newly diagnosed patients, patients with persistent Graves' disease had lower TCR Shannon entropy and fewer highly expanded clones, which suggests clonal expansion. Sequencing and analysis were limited to the TCR beta chain. A larger number of public clonotypes was shared among persistent patients (approximately 3,000) than among newly diagnosed patients (roughly 970).

The time point label of this sample denotes: persistent/refractory GD, antithyroid drugs over 5 years with positive TRAb. RNA was extracted from PBMCs in TRIzol for both TCR sequencing and RNA sequencing. The diagnosis of Graves' disease followed American Thyroid Association guidelines. Recruitment of patients was carried out at an endocrinology department in Xi'an, China. From each patient, about 8.9 milliliters of peripheral blood was collected into an EDTA anticoagulant tube. PBMCs were isolated by Ficoll Paque Plus density gradient separation without further T cell sorting. An Agilent 2100 Bioanalyzer and agarose gel were used to check RNA quality, while a NanoDrop 2000 measured RNA concentration. The library was obtained by multiplex PCR. Instrument on record: Illumina HiSeq 4000. iRepertoire HTBI primers and Arm-PCR amplification of CDR3 regions were used to construct TCR beta libraries. Gel purification was performed on PCR products prior to sequencing. In the original analysis: A total of some 60 TRBV and some 15 TRBJ segments were identified across samples and were used for gene usage analysis of CDR3 amino acid clonotypes. COPE and FqMerger were used to merge the filtered high-quality paired reads into contigs. BLAST was used to align contigs to IMGT TRBV, TRBD and TRBJ reference genes, with CDR3 defined following IMGT. Any clonotype with a frequency above 0.1% was classified as a highly expanded clone. Repertoire diversity was measured by Shannon entropy, and V-J evenness by the Gini coefficient. Clonotypes shared by more than one individual were considered public. TCRdb trimmed the raw reads at Q25, called clones with MiXCR and kept productive beta chains. Every CDR3 protein is listed once, alongside the most common genes and DNA of its rows. TCRdb, not the original authors, processed these V and J calls. Counted in this sample were about 300,000 distinct CDR3 sequences; around a fifth of them appeared once. The ten biggest clones cover about 61% of the sample.

Trimming at the junction amounts to 0 bases on V and 4 bases on J, and the germline ends lie 18 bases apart. Counted from cysteine to phenylalanine, this CDR3 has 18 amino acids. Of the read, only the CDR3 DNA is kept; its 54 bases are in frame from base 1. CDR1 and CDR2, looked up from the germline V gene, are SNHLY and FYNNEI. The chain was built from TRBV2 and TRBJ2-2, and possibly TRBD1, on 7 matching bases. The source is a female donor with Graves disease. The source material was peripheral blood mononuclear cells (PBMCs), sampled when the disease was refractory, from a patient treated with antithyroid drugs. The CDR3 protein is CASSEAGGQWGGTGELFF. The bases are TGTGCCAGCAGTGAAGCGGGGGGACAGTGGGGAGGCACCGGGGAGCTGTTTTTT.